This T cell receptor (beta chain) was sequenced in a study of CD8 T cells in ankylosing spondylitis. A few counts support this clonotype. Antigen specificity is unknown. This CDR3 comprises 13 residues. The germline V gene encodes CDR1 SGHRS and CDR2 YFSETQ. V gave up 4 bases and J gave up 3 bases; unmatched junction bases: 2. Study-wide points: Matched ankylosing spondylitis synovial fluid reportedly contained a significantly enriched population of disease-linked clones. Apparently characteristic of ankylosing spondylitis blood was a TCR beta motif (roughly 8 highly homologous variants).

MiXCR, applied by TCRdb to the 5' RACE reads, yields one record per CDR3 protein. The table has 350,000 to 450,000 distinct CDR3 sequences, 25% to 30% seen once. This sequence was found in a male donor with ankylosing spondylitis. The specimen was blood, either unsorted or a sorted T cell fraction (not recorded which). The J gene is TRBJ2-3, the V gene TRBV5-1; 7 nucleotides line up with TRBD1. The CDR3 region is CASSTGVTDTQYF. The CDR3 DNA sequence: TGCGCCAGCAGCACAGGGGTTACAGATACGCAGTATTTT.